The clone carrying this T cell receptor beta chain has only a few counts. The sample comes from a study of patients and donors after allogeneic stem cell transplantation. V lost 5 bases, J lost 6 bases, and 7 bases lay in between. Germline CDR1 is ENHRY and CDR2 is SYGVKD. CDR3 size: 12 residues. TCRdb reprocessed the RT-PCR reads via MiXCR and lists one record per CDR3 protein. This sample has some 200,000 distinct CDR3 sequences, with 35% to 50% found just once. The genes are TRBV10-3 and TRBJ1-4, with a weak D call TRBD1 (5 bases). Source material: blood, either unsorted or a sorted T cell fraction (not recorded which). The clonotype comes from a human donor who was either an allogeneic HSCT recipient or a stem cell or donor lymphocyte infusion donor (not recorded which). It is not recorded whose cells these are; they may come from a transplant donor. CDR3 nucleotide sequence: TGTGCCATCAGTCGAGGGGATGAAAAACTGTTTTTT. This translates into CAISRGDEKLFF.